This T cell receptor (beta chain) was sequenced during a study of identical twins listed by TCRdb under 2016. Context from the whole study: To test whether fetal clonotypes persist, the study used deep sequencing on TCR alpha and beta repertoires from monozygotic twins, unrelated adults of various ages, and cord blood. To rule out contamination, the twin experiments were replicated at different times with different library preparation protocols. What the authors observed across the whole study: Because the same donors could not be followed over many years, the conclusions depended on cross-sectional statistical analysis. In monozygotic twins, recombination models systematically underestimated out-of-frame TCR alpha sharing, but the models matched the sharing seen between unrelated individuals. A weaker excess of twin sharing was found in beta out-of-frame sequences because the signal-to-noise ratio was lowered by fewer shared sequences. Out-of-frame TCR alpha sequences shared between twins showed an excess of low generation-probability sequences compared with coincidental sharing between unrelated individuals. Zero-insertion analyses could be partly confounded by invariant T cells such as MAIT and iNKT, although diverse VJ usage argued against such confounding for most clonotypes. Abundant cord blood beta clonotypes had fewer insertions, young adult naive repertoires showed a similar but weaker trend, and memory repertoires showed no such trend.

CDR3 length: 14 amino acids, cysteine to phenylalanine. CDR3 DNA is the only sequence kept; it has 42 bases, read in frame from the first base. Looking up the germline V gene yields CDR1 SGHTA and CDR2 FQGNSA. The trim is 0 bases for V and 6 bases for J, with a gap of 10 bases between the germline ends. There are a few counts of this clonotype. Its antigen specificity is not known. Base qualities are missing; no much larger clone stands one base away. Library generation was performed with 5' RACE. TCRdb names Illumina HiSeq 2000 as the instrument used. A universal primer binding site was introduced by template switching, and a unique molecular identifier was present in the final cDNA, enabling accurate counting of TCR cDNA molecules. Specific primers in the conserved constant-segment region were used to synthesize first-strand cDNA for the TCR alpha and beta chains. To control for contamination, every cDNA library was double barcoded, receiving both a SMART-Mk sample barcode and Illumina barcodes. Two successive PCR steps introduced TruSeq adapter sequences along with Illumina sample barcodes. Sequencing of the TCR alpha and beta cDNA libraries was done on the Illumina HiSeq platform using custom primers. The original pipeline was this. Unique molecular identifiers were extracted from raw reads with MiGEC, and CDR3 positions were determined with MiXCR. For each individual, recombination models were inferred using an EM algorithm with the repgenHMM and IGoR tools. Shared clonotypes were analyzed with the tcR package in R, and sharing was normalized by the product of cloneset sizes. Out-of-frame nonproductive sequences were analyzed to study raw recombination free of thymic and clonal selection effects. TCRdb trimmed the raw reads at Q25, called clones with MiXCR and kept productive beta chains. All rows with the same CDR3 protein become a single entry with the most common DNA and genes. TCRdb, rather than the study authors, made the V and J calls. The table for this sample lists around 680,000 distinct CDR3 sequences; 8.5% to 9% of them were counted only once. The ten largest clonotypes hold approximately 0.96% of the sample.

Every donor in the study was a healthy Caucasian. Three pairs of female monozygotic twins, all aged roughly 18 to 29 years, were included in the twin cohort. RNA for TCR libraries was isolated from peripheral blood mononuclear cells. This sample also appeared in a second study, on yellow fever vaccine responses in identical twins. Drawing on the second study: The T cell response to vaccination in identical twins was reported by the authors to appear partly convergent and partly personalized. The study precisely tracked vaccine-responding T cell clones in identical twins.

The chain couples TRBV7-2 to TRBJ2-3, with an unclear D gene assignment. The clonotype was recovered from a woman aged 18-29 years in good health. The material sequenced was PBMCs. The CDR3 amino acid sequence is: CASSLAGFGDTQYF. The bases read TGTGCCAGCAGCTTAGCGGGATTCGGTGATACGCAGTATTTT.